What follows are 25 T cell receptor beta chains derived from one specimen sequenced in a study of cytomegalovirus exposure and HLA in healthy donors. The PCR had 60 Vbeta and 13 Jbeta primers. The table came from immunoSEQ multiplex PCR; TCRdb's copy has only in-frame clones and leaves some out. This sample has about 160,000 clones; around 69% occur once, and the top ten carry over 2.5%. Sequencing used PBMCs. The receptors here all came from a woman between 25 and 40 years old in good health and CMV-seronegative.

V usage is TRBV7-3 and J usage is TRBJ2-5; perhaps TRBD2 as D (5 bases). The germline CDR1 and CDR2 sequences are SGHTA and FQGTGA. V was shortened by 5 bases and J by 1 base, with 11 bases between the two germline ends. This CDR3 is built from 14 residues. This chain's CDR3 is CASSRAGSQETQYF. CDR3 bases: TGTGCCAGCAGCAGGGCTGGGAGCCAAGAGACCCAGTACTTC. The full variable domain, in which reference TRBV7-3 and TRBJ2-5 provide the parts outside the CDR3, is GAGVSQTPSNKVTEKGKYVELRCDPISGHTALYWYRQSLGQGPEFLIYFQGTGAADDSGLPNDRFFAVRPEGSVSTLKIQRTERGDSAVYLCASSRAGSQETQYFGPGTRLLVL.

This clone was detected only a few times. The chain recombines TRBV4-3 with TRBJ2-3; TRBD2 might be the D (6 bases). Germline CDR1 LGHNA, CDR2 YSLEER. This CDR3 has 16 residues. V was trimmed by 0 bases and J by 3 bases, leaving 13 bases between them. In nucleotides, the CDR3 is TGCGCCAGCAGCCAAGATTCGGCGGGAAGGACAGATACGCAGTATTTT. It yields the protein CASSQDSAGRTDTQYF.

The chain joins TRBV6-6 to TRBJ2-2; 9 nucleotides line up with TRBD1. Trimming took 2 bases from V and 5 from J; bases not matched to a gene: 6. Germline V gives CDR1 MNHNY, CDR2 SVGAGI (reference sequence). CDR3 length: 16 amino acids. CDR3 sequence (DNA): TGTGCCAGCAGTTACCCAGAACAGGGGGCGACCGGGGAGCTGTTTTTT. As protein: CASSYPEQGATGELFF.

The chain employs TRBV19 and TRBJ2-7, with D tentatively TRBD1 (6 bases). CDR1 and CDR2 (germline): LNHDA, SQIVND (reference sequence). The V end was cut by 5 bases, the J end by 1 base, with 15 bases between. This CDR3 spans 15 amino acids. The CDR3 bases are TGTGCCAGTAGTCGGATTTCAGGGGAGTCCTACGAGCAGTACTTC. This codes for CASSRISGESYEQYF.

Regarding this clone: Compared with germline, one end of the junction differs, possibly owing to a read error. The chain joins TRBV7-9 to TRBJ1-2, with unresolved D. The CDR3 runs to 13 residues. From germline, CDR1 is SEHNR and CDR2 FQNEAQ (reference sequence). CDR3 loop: CSSSGSLNYGYPF. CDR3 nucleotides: TGTTCCAGCAGCGGGTCCCTTAACTATGGCTACCCCTTC.

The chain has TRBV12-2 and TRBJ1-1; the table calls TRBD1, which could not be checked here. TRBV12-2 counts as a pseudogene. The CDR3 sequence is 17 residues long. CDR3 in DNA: TGTGCAAGTCGCTTAGTTTCGCGACAGGGGGCGAACACTGAAGCTTTCTTT. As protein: CASRLVSRQGANTEAFF.

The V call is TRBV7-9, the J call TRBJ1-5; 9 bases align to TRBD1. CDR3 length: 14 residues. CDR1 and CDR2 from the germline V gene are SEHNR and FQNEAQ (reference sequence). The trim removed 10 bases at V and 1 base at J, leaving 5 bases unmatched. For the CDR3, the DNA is TGTGCCACATCGGACAGGGGAAGCAATCAGCCCCAGCATTTT. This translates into CATSDRGSNQPQHF.

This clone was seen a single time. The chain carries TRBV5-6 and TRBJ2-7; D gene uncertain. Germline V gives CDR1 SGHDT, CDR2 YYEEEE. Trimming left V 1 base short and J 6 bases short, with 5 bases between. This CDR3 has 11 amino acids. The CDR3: CASSLFGEQYF. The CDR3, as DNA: TGTGCCAGCAGCTTGTTCGGCGAGCAGTACTTC.

The CDR3 protein is CASSPWTGGIGELFF. The CDR3 DNA reads TGTGCCAGCAGTCCCTGGACAGGGGGCATCGGGGAGCTGTTTTTT. This chain uses TRBV28 with TRBJ2-2; 11 bases match TRBD1. The CDR3 has 15 amino acids. CDR1 and CDR2 (germline): MDHEN, SYDVKM. J gave up 7 bases and V 5 bases, and 6 bases lay outside the gene matches.

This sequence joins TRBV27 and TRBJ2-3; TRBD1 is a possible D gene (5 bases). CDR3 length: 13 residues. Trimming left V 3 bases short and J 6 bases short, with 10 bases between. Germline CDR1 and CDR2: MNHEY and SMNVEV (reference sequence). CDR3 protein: CASSFQGGDTQYF. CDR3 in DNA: TGTGCCAGCAGTTTCCAGGGTGGGGATACGCAGTATTTT.

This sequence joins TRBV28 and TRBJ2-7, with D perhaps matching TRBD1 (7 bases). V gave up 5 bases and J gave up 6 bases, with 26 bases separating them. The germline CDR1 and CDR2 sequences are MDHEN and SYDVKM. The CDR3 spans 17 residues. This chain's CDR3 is CASSKRQGLTSGGEQYF. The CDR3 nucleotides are TGTGCCAGCAGTAAAAGACAGGGACTCACGTCTGGAGGCGAGCAGTACTTC.

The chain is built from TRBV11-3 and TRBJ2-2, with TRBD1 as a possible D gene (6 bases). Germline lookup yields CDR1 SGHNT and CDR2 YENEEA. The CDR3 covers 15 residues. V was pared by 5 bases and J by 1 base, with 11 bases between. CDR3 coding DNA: TGTGCCAGCAGCCGGGACATACAGAACACCGGGGAGCTGTTTTTT. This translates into CASSRDIQNTGELFF.

The CDR3 region is CASSQSISGELFF. Written as DNA, the CDR3 is TGTGCCAGCAGCCAAAGCATTAGCGGGGAGCTGTTTTTT. The gene calls are TRBV14 and TRBJ2-2; D gene unclear. Germline V lookup: CDR1 SGHDN, CDR2 FVKESK. Trimming removed 2 bases from V and 7 bases from J, with 8 bases in between. The CDR3 has 13 amino acids.

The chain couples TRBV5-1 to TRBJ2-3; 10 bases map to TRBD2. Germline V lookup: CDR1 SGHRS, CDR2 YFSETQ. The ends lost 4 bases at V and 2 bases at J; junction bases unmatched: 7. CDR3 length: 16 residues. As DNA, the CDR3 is TGCGCCAGCAGCGACCAGGGACTAGCGAACACAGATACGCAGTATTTT. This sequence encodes CASSDQGLANTDTQYF. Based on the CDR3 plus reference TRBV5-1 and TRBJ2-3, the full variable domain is KAGVTQTPRYLIKTRGQQVTLSCSPISGHRSVSWYQQTPGQGLQFLFEYFSETQRNKGNFPGRFSGRQFSNSRSEMNVSTLELGDSALYLCASSDQGLANTDTQYFGPGTRLTVL.

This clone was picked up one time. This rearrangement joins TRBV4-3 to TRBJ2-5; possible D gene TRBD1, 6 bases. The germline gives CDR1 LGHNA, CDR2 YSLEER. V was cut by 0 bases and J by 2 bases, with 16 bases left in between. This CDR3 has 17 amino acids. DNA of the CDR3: TGCGCCAGCAGCCAAGATTGGGCAGGGGCCGTTCAAGAGACCCAGTACTTC. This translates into CASSQDWAGAVQETQYF.

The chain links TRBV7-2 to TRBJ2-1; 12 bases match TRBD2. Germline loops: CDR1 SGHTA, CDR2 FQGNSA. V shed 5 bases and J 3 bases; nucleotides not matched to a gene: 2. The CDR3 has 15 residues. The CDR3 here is CASSPTSGGYNEQFF. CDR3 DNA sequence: TGTGCCAGCAGCCCGACTAGCGGGGGCTACAATGAGCAGTTCTTC.

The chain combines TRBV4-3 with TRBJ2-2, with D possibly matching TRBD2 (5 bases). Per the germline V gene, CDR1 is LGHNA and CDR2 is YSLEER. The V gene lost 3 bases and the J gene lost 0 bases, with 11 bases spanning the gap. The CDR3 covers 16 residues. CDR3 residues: CASSQQRGTNTGELFF. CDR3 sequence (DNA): TGCGCCAGCAGCCAGCAACGGGGAACGAACACCGGGGAGCTGTTTTTT.

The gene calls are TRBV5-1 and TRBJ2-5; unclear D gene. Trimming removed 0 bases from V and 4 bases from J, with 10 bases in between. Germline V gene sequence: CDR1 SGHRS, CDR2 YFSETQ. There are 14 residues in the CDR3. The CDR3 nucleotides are TGCGCCAGCAGCTTGGAAGCTCTTGGAGAGACCCAGTACTTC. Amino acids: CASSLEALGETQYF.

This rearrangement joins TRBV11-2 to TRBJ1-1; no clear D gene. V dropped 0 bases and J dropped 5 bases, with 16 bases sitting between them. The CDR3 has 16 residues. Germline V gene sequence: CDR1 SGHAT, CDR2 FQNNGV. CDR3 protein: CASSLELVRRATEAFF. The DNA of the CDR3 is TGTGCCAGCAGCTTAGAACTGGTGCGAAGAGCGACTGAAGCTTTCTTT.

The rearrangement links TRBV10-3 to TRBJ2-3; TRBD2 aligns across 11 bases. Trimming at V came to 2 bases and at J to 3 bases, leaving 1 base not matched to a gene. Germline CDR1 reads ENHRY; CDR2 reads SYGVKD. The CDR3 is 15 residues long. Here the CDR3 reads CAISEASGGTDTQYF. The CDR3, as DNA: TGTGCCATCAGTGAGGCTAGCGGGGGGACAGATACGCAGTATTTT.

CDR3 nucleotide sequence: TGCGCCAGCAGCTCGGAGCGGCCCTCCTACAATGAGCAGTTCTTC. Translating it yields CASSSERPSYNEQFF. The gene calls are TRBV5-1 and TRBJ2-1; D possibly corresponds to TRBD2 (5 bases). The germline V and J ends were trimmed by 3 bases and 0 bases, with 10 bases remaining between them. This CDR3 has 15 residues. From germline, CDR1 is SGHRS and CDR2 YFSETQ.

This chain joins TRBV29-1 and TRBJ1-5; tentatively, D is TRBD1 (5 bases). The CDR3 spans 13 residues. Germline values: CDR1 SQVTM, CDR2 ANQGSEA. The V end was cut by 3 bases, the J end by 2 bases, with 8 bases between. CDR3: CSVDQGGNQPQHF. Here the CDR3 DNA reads TGCAGCGTTGATCAGGGCGGCAATCAGCCCCAGCATTTT.

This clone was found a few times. CDR3 in amino acids: CASSLGGLGEQYF. The CDR3 coding sequence is TGTGCCAGCAGCTTAGGGGGACTAGGCGAGCAGTACTTC. The rearrangement joins TRBV7-3 to TRBJ2-7, with TRBD2 identical over 8 bases. J was trimmed by 6 bases and V by 2 bases; bases with no gene match: 3. The CDR3 runs to 13 residues. Germline V lookup: CDR1 SGHTA, CDR2 FQGTGA.

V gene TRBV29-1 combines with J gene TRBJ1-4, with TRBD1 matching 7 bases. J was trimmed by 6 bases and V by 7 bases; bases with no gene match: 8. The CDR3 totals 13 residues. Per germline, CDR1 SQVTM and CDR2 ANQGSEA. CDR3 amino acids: CSAGQAVDEKLFF. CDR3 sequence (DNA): TGCAGCGCAGGACAGGCGGTCGATGAAAAACTGTTTTTT.

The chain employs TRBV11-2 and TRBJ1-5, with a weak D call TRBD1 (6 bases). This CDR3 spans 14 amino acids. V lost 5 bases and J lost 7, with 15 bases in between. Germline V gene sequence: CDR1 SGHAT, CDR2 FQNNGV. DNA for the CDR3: TGTGCCAGCAGCCTAATACAAGGGGGACAGCCCCAGCATTTT. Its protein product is CASSLIQGGQPQHF.